The 30 T cell receptor beta chains presented below share a single source sample, sequenced in a study of OX40 agonist ivuxolimab in advanced cancers. The table came from immunoSEQ multiplex PCR; TCRdb's copy has only in-frame clones and leaves some out. This sample has tens of thousands of clones, with about 81% found just once. The source was CD4+ or CD8+ T cells sorted from blood, collected in a trial of the OX40 agonist ivuxolimab. The receptor source for this set is an adult with an advanced solid tumor such as melanoma, head and neck, liver or kidney cancer.

This chain uses TRBV5-2 with TRBJ1-2. TRBV5-2 is a recognized pseudogene. The CDR3 is made up of 16 amino acids. The CDR3 DNA follows: TGTGCCAGCAAGACGATCCGAGAGTACGAAACCTATGGCTACACCTTC. This sequence encodes CASKTIREYETYGYTF.

The V call is TRBV9, the J call TRBJ2-7; D possibly uses TRBD1 or TRBD2 (5 bases each). Trimming took 1 base from V and 2 from J, leaving 22 bases between them. Germline V gene lookup returns CDR1 SGDLS and CDR2 YYNGEE. The CDR3 covers 18 residues. Here the CDR3 reads CASSVMPYERGRTYEQYF. CDR3 coding DNA: TGTGCCAGCAGCGTAATGCCCTACGAAAGGGGACGGACCTACGAGCAGTACTTC. Full variable domain (outside the CDR3, taken from reference TRBV9 and TRBJ2-7): DSGVTQTPKHLITATGQRVTLRCSPRSGDLSVYWYQQSLDQGLQFLIQYYNGEERAKGNILERFSAQQFPDLHSELNLSSLELGDSALYFCASSVMPYERGRTYEQYFGPGTRLTVT.

V gene TRBV10-1 combines with J gene TRBJ2-7; no reliable D call. Looked up from germline, CDR1 is WNHNN and CDR2 is SYGVQD (reference sequence). The CDR3 is made up of 12 amino acids. Trimming stripped 3 bases from V and 6 bases from J, with 9 bases between. Here the CDR3 reads CASSELAGEQYF. The CDR3 DNA reads TGCGCCAGCAGTGAACTCGCCGGCGAGCAGTACTTC.

The chain employs TRBV5-4 and TRBJ1-2; D perhaps matches TRBD1 (5 bases). CDR1 SGHNT and CDR2 YYREEE come from the germline V gene (reference sequence). V lost 5 bases to trimming and J lost 2 bases, with 22 bases between them. This CDR3 region has 17 residues. As DNA, the CDR3 is TGTGCCAGCAGTCTTCGTGGGAGGGGCGCAGGGAACTATGGCTACACCTTC. This gives the protein CASSLRGRGAGNYGYTF. Filled out from reference TRBV5-4 and TRBJ1-2, the complete variable domain reads ETGVTQSPTHLIKTRGQQVTLRCSSQSGHNTVSWYQQALGQGPQFIFQYYREEENGRGNFPPRFSGLQFPNYSSELNVNALELDDSALYLCASSLRGRGAGNYGYTFGSGTRLTVV.

V gene TRBV10-3 combines with J gene TRBJ2-1; perhaps TRBD2 as D (7 bases). The germline V and J ends were trimmed by 4 bases and 8 bases, with 15 bases remaining between them. In germline, CDR1 is ENHRY, CDR2 SYGVKD. This CDR3 comprises 14 residues. The CDR3 here is CAISAQGGGHEQFF. The CDR3 bases are TGTGCCATCAGTGCGCAAGGCGGGGGCCATGAGCAGTTCTTC.

V is TRBV30 and J is TRBJ2-5; the D gene is possibly TRBD2 (7 bases). The CDR3 is made up of 14 amino acids. The germline CDR1 and CDR2 sequences are GTSNPN and SVGIG (reference sequence). The ends were cut back, 2 bases at V and 4 bases at J, with 14 bases in the middle. In DNA form, the CDR3 reads TGTGCCTGGAGTCGGGGGGCCGCCCCAGAGACCCAGTACTTC. Translated: CAWSRGAAPETQYF.

This chain links TRBV2 with TRBJ2-1, with D uncertain. The CDR3 runs 10 residues. Trimming stripped 0 bases from V and 9 bases from J, with 0 bases between. CDR1 is SNHLY, CDR2 FYNNEI, per germline. In DNA, the CDR3 is TGTGCCAGCAGTGAAGCTGAGCAGTTCTTC. This translates into CASSEAEQFF. Together with reference TRBV2 and TRBJ2-1, the CDR3 gives the full variable domain: EPEVTQTPSHQVTQMGQEVILRCVPISNHLYFYWYRQILGQKVEFLVSFYNNEISEKSEIFDDQFSVERPDGSNFTLKIRSTKLEDSAMYFCASSEAEQFFGPGTRLTVL.

This chain uses TRBV18 with TRBJ2-1; 9 bases align to TRBD2. V dropped 5 bases and J dropped 3; count of bases not matched to a gene: 14. Germline values: CDR1 KGHSH, CDR2 LQKENI. This CDR3 region has 18 residues. CDR3 region: CASSAGLAIQGDYNEQFF. The CDR3 nucleotides are TGTGCCAGCTCAGCGGGACTAGCTATACAAGGAGACTACAATGAGCAGTTCTTC.

This clone has just one count. The CDR3 coding sequence is TGTGCCACCAGCAGAGATATAGGCAGGACCAGCTCTGGAAACACCATATATTTT. As protein: CATSRDIGRTSSGNTIYF. J is TRBJ1-3 and V is TRBV15, with D unresolved. This CDR3 is built from 18 residues. V was shortened by 0 bases and J by 0 bases, with 15 bases between the two germline ends. Germline CDR1 is LNHNV and CDR2 is YYDKDF (reference sequence).

The chain links TRBV5-1 to TRBJ1-1; D ambiguous. V lost 0 bases to trimming and J lost 6 bases, with 12 bases between them. The germline V gene encodes CDR1 SGHRS and CDR2 YFSETQ. The CDR3 totals 14 residues. Here the CDR3 DNA reads TGCGCCAGCAGCTTGGCCAAGACGAGCGCTGAAGCTTTCTTT. Translation: CASSLAKTSAEAFF.

The CDR3 DNA reads as TGTGCCAGCAGTTATCGACACCTAGCCAGCACAGATACGCAGTATTTT. Amino acid sequence: CASSYRHLASTDTQYF. This chain connects TRBV6-6 to TRBJ2-3; TRBD2 might be the D (5 bases). The CDR3 totals 16 residues. Germline V CDR1 and CDR2: MNHNY, SVGAGI (reference sequence). Trimming removed 3 bases at V and 0 bases at J, with 13 bases between.

This clone has only a few counts. The chain recombines TRBV6-5 with TRBJ2-2; 9 nucleotides agree with TRBD1. Germline V gene sequence: CDR1 MNHEY, CDR2 SVGAGI. Germline trimming cut 6 bases from V and 5 bases from J; bases unmatched to any gene: 7. The CDR3 is 15 residues long. The CDR3 DNA reads as TGTGCCAGCAGGAAGGGACAGGGTGATACCGGGGAGCTGTTTTTT. Protein sequence: CASRKGQGDTGELFF.

In its sample, this clone was seen a few times. DNA for the CDR3: TGTGCCTGGACCCGAGGTGAGGTGGAGGCCAACGTCCTGACTTTC. The encoded protein is CAWTRGEVEANVLTF. The chain carries TRBV30 and TRBJ2-6; no reliable D call. The CDR3 loop spans 15 amino acids. V was pared by 4 bases and J by 6 bases, with 16 bases between. CDR1 and CDR2 (germline): GTSNPN, SVGIG (reference sequence). The full variable domain, its missing parts supplied by reference TRBV30 and TRBJ2-6, is SQTIHQWPATLVQPVGSPLSLECTVEGTSNPNLYWYRQAAGRGLQLLFYSVGIGQISSEVPQNLSASRPQDRQFILSSKKLLLSDSGFYLCAWTRGEVEANVLTFGAGSRLTVL.

This clone was counted a single time. The gene calls are TRBV11-2 and TRBJ2-7, with D tentatively TRBD2 (6 bases). Germline CDR1 SGHAT, CDR2 FQNNGV. There are 13 residues in the CDR3. Trimming cost V 1 base and J 6 bases, with 10 bases left between them. The CDR3 spells CASSLAGETEQYF. In nucleotides, the CDR3 is TGTGCCAGCAGCTTAGCGGGAGAAACCGAGCAGTACTTC.

The chain combines TRBV4-2 with TRBJ2-7; 9 bases fit TRBD2. Germline lookup yields CDR1 LGHNA and CDR2 YNFKEQ. J gave up 0 bases and V 6 bases, and 6 bases lay outside the gene matches. This CDR3 is 15 amino acids long. As DNA, the CDR3 is TGTGCCAGCAGACCCAGCGGGAGGAGCTCCTACGAGCAGTACTTC. Residues: CASRPSGRSSYEQYF.

J is TRBJ2-3 and V is TRBV11-1; tentatively, D is TRBD1 (6 bases). Germline assignment: CDR1 SGHAT and CDR2 FQDESV (reference sequence). V was shortened by 4 bases and J by 5 bases, with 19 bases between the two germline ends. This CDR3 region has 16 residues. In DNA, the CDR3 is TGTGCCAGCAGCTACTTGACAGGTTATTCTCAAGATACGCAGTATTTT. Residues: CASSYLTGYSQDTQYF.

This clone has a single count. The V gene is TRBV18, the J gene TRBJ1-1; TRBD1 agrees at 7 bases. Germline trimming cut 3 bases from V and 5 bases from J; bases unmatched to any gene: 9. The CDR3 runs to 15 residues. The germline CDR1 and CDR2 sequences are KGHSH and LQKENI. The CDR3 sequence is CASSPGKGAGTEAFF. The CDR3 DNA reads TGTGCCAGCTCACCCGGGAAGGGGGCGGGAACTGAAGCTTTCTTT. The full variable domain, in which reference TRBV18 and TRBJ1-1 provide the parts outside the CDR3, is NAGVMQNPRHLVRRRGQEARLRCSPMKGHSHVYWYRQLPEEGLKFMVYLQKENIIDESGMPKERFSAEFPKEGPSILRIQQVVRGDSAAYFCASSPGKGAGTEAFFGQGTRLTVV.

The chain uses TRBV6-6 and TRBJ1-4; D gene ambiguous. The V gene's germline CDR1 is MNHNY and CDR2 SVGAGI (reference sequence). The CDR3 spans 14 residues. Trimming took off 5 bases at V and 8 bases at J, with 15 bases between the two ends. CDR3 region: CASSKDRREEKLFF. CDR3 DNA sequence: TGTGCCAGCAGTAAAGACCGAAGAGAGGAAAAACTGTTTTTT.

This chain links TRBV28 with TRBJ1-2; 7 bases map to TRBD1. The trim removed 5 bases at V and 2 bases at J, leaving 11 bases unmatched. The length of the CDR3 is 16 residues. The germline CDR1 and CDR2 sequences are MDHEN and SYDVKM. The DNA of the CDR3 is TGTGCCAGCAGTATCTCCGGGACAGCGTCAAACTATGGCTACACCTTC. Translated, it gives CASSISGTASNYGYTF.

This clone was counted only a few times. The chain is built from TRBV6-4 and TRBJ2-3; D assignment may be TRBD1 or TRBD2 (5 bases each). Germline V lookup: CDR1 MRHNA, CDR2 SNTAGT. Trimming shortened V by 5 bases and J by 0 bases, and 9 bases separated the two germline ends. The CDR3 has 14 amino acids. CDR3 coding DNA: TGTGCCAGCAGTCGGGACGGTAGCACAGATACGCAGTATTTT. Protein: CASSRDGSTDTQYF.

This clone was recorded a few times. The genes are TRBV5-1 and TRBJ1-2; 7 bases match TRBD1. This CDR3 region has 14 residues. Germline V CDR1 and CDR2: SGHRS, YFSETQ. V shed 2 bases, J shed 8 bases, and the junction held 9 bases outside the gene matches. Here the CDR3 reads CASSLRQGSGGYTF. CDR3 bases: TGCGCCAGCAGCTTACGACAGGGTTCGGGGGGCTACACCTTC. The complete variable domain, with remaining parts taken from reference TRBV5-1 and TRBJ1-2, reads KAGVTQTPRYLIKTRGQQVTLSCSPISGHRSVSWYQQTPGQGLQFLFEYFSETQRNKGNFPGRFSGRQFSNSRSEMNVSTLELGDSALYLCASSLRQGSGGYTFGSGTRLTVV.

This chain connects TRBV28 to TRBJ1-3; a weak D match, TRBD1 (5 bases). V lost 4 bases and J lost 3, with 16 bases in between. Germline V lookup: CDR1 MDHEN, CDR2 SYDVKM. CDR3 size: 16 residues. CDR3 residues: CASSYARRGSGNTIYF. CDR3 in DNA: TGTGCCAGCAGTTACGCCCGGCGGGGGAGTGGAAACACCATATATTTT.

The chain couples TRBV28 to TRBJ1-1; perhaps TRBD1 as D (6 bases). V lost 5 bases and J 0 bases, leaving 7 bases between the germline ends. Germline V CDR1 and CDR2: MDHEN, SYDVKM. The length of the CDR3 is 13 residues. This CDR3 reads CASSPGVNTEAFF. The DNA for the CDR3 is TGTGCCAGCAGTCCAGGGGTGAACACTGAAGCTTTCTTT.

CDR3 sequence reads: CASSLQRGAYEQYF. DNA of the CDR3: TGTGCCAGCAGCTTACAGCGCGGGGCCTACGAGCAGTACTTC. The V call is TRBV11-2, the J call TRBJ2-7, with D possibly matching TRBD2 (6 bases). V lost 2 bases and J 2 bases, leaving 10 bases between the germline ends. Germline lookup yields CDR1 SGHAT and CDR2 FQNNGV. The CDR3 spans 14 residues.

This clone was counted only a few times. This chain uses TRBV4-1 with TRBJ1-2; tentative D call: TRBD1 (6 bases). The CDR3 is 17 amino acids. V gave up 4 bases and J gave up 5 bases, with 23 bases separating them. Germline V gene sequence: CDR1 MGHRA, CDR2 YSYEKL. The CDR3 spells CASSPLVAGDLGYGYTF. The CDR3 DNA reads TGCGCCAGCAGCCCCCTCGTGGCAGGGGACTTGGGTTATGGCTACACCTTC.

The chain links TRBV7-3 to TRBJ2-3; D is possibly TRBD1 or TRBD2 (5 bases each). V lost 5 bases and J lost 2, with 14 bases in between. The CDR3 consists of 15 residues. Germline V gene data show CDR1 as SGHTA and CDR2 as FQGTGA. Here the CDR3 reads CASSPRGATTDTQYF. The CDR3 DNA reads as TGTGCCAGCAGCCCGCGAGGGGCCACCACAGATACGCAGTATTTT. The complete variable domain, with remaining parts taken from reference TRBV7-3 and TRBJ2-3, reads GAGVSQTPSNKVTEKGKYVELRCDPISGHTALYWYRQSLGQGPEFLIYFQGTGAADDSGLPNDRFFAVRPEGSVSTLKIQRTERGDSAVYLCASSPRGATTDTQYFGPGTRLTVL.

The chain carries TRBV29-1 and TRBJ1-1, with 7 bases identical to TRBD1. With V trimmed by 7 bases and J by 1 base, 6 bases remained unmatched. The CDR3 is made up of 13 amino acids. Germline V gene sequence: CDR1 SQVTM, CDR2 ANQGSEA. This chain's CDR3 is CSAQRDRNTEAFF. The CDR3, as DNA: TGCAGCGCTCAACGGGACAGGAACACTGAAGCTTTCTTT.

The CDR3 sequence is CASSMGQGGNTIYF. DNA of the CDR3: TGTGCCAGTAGTATGGGACAGGGAGGAAACACCATATATTTT. The chain has TRBV19 and TRBJ1-3, with 9 bases fitting TRBD1. The V and J ends lost 3 bases and 4 bases, in that order; junction bases with no gene match: 1. The CDR3 runs 14 residues. The germline CDR1 and CDR2 sequences are LNHDA and SQIVND (reference sequence).

The rearrangement links TRBV18 to TRBJ2-7; 9 bases align to TRBD1. The CDR3 loop spans 13 amino acids. Germline CDR1 is KGHSH and CDR2 is LQKENI. Trimming at V came to 6 bases and at J to 10 bases, leaving 10 bases not matched to a gene. The CDR3 sequence is CASSVGTGGEQYF. The CDR3 nucleotides read TGTGCCAGCTCCGTGGGCACAGGGGGCGAACAGTACTTC.

V and J are TRBV15 and TRBJ2-5; 8 bases are a match to TRBD1. V gave up 3 bases and J gave up 5 bases; unmatched junction bases: 5. Per germline, CDR1 LNHNV and CDR2 YYDKDF (reference sequence). The CDR3 is 14 amino acids. In nucleotides, the CDR3 is TGTGCCACCAGCAGGGACAGGGCTAGCGAGACCCAGTACTTC. Translating it yields CATSRDRASETQYF.